This T cell receptor (beta chain) comes out of a study of T cell changes during pregnancy in multiple sclerosis (dated by TCRdb to 2018 to 2020). The study in broad terms: The study examined how the T cell repertoire changed over the course of pregnancy in women with multiple sclerosis.

Note on this clone: The target of this receptor is not known. No per-base quality is available; no much larger clone lies one base away.

The library came from the immunoSEQ multiplex PCR assay. The clones in this table, taken by TCRdb from immuneACCESS, are in-frame only. Not every clone is retained; where verified, under half of the shortfall comes from an unresolved V gene, and the cause of the rest is unknown. The sample table shows about 70,000 clones, and approximately 94% are seen once. The top ten clonotypes cover 0.5% to 0.65% of the sample. The CDR3 holds 13 amino acids from the cysteine to the phenylalanine. The only DNA kept is the CDR3, 39 bases in frame from the first base. Per the germline V gene, SGHVS is the CDR1 and FQNEAQ is the CDR2. Trimming takes 3 bases from V and 1 base from J, and the germline ends sit 6 bases apart.

The chain couples TRBV7-8 to TRBJ1-1; the D region possibly corresponds to TRBD1 (6 bases align). Sequenced material: peripheral blood, taken in the third trimester of pregnancy. The TCR sequence derives from a female donor with multiple sclerosis, enrolled in a pregnancy study. For the CDR3, the sequence is CASSLTGNTEAFF. The nucleotide sequence is given as TGTGCCAGCAGCTTGACAGGGAACACTGAAGCTTTCTTT.